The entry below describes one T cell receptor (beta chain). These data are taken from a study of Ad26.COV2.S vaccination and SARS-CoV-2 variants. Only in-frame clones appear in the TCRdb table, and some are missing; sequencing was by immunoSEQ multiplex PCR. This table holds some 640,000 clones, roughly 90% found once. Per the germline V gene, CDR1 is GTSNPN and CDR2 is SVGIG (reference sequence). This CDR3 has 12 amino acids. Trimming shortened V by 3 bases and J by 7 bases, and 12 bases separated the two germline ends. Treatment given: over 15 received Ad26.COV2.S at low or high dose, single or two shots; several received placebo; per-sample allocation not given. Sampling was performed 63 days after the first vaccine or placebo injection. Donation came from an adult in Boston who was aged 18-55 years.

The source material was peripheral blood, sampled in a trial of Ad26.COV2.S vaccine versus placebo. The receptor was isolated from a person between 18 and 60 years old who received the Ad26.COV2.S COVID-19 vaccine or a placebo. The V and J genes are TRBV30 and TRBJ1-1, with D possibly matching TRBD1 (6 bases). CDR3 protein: CAWSGGRVEAFF. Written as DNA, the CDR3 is TGTGCCTGGAGCGGGGGCCGCGTTGAAGCTTTCTTT.